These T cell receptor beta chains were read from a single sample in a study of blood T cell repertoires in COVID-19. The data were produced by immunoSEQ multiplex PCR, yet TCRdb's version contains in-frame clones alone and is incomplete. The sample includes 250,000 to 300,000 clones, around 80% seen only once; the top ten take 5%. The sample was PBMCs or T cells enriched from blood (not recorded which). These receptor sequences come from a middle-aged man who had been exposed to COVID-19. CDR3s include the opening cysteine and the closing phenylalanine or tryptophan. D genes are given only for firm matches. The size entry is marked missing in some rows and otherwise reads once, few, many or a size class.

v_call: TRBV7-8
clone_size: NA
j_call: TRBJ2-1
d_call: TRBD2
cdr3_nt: TGTGCCAGCAGCTTAGCCGGCGGGAGCGGGTCCTACAATGAGCAGTTCTTC
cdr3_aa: CASSLAGGSGSYNEQFF

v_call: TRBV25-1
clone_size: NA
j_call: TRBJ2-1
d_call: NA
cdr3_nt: TGTGCCAGCAGTGTAGCTGGCGGCAATGAGCAGTTCTTC
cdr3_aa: CASSVAGGNEQFF

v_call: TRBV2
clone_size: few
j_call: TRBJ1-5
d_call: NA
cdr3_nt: TGTGCCAGCAGTGTGGAGGGGAAGCAGCCCCAGCATTTT
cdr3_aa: CASSVEGKQPQHF

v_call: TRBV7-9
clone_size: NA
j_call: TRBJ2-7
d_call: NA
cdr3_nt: TGTGCCAGCAGCTTAGACCCGGGATGGTACTACGAGCAGTACTTC
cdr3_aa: CASSLDPGWYYEQYF

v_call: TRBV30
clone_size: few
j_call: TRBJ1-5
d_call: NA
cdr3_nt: TGTGCCTGGAGTACTGAGCGGGGCGGCAATCAGCCCCAGCATTTT
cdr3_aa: CAWSTERGGNQPQHF

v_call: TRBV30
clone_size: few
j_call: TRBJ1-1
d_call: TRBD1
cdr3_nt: TGTGCCTGGAGTCCTATGGACAGGGGGCGTCCCACTGAAGCTTTCTTT
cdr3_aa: CAWSPMDRGRPTEAFF

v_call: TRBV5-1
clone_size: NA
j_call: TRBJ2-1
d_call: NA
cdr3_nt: TGCGCCAGCAGCTTGGGTTTTATAGCGGCGTCCTACAATGAGCAGTTCTTC
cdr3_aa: CASSLGFIAASYNEQFF

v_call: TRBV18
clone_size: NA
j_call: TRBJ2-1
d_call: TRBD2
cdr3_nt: TGTGCCAGCTCGGTACCGGGACTAGGTCGCAATGAGCAGTTCTTC
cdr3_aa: CASSVPGLGRNEQFF

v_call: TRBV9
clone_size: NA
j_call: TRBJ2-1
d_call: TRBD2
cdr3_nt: TGTGCCAGCAGCGTAGCGGGGGGGACTAGCGGAACCCTGGTCTACAATGAGCAGTTCTTC
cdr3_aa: CASSVAGGTSGTLVYNEQFF

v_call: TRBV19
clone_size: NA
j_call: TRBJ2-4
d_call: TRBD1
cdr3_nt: TGTGCCAGTAGTCCCGGGACAGATCGGCGCATTCAGTACTTC
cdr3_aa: CASSPGTDRRIQYF

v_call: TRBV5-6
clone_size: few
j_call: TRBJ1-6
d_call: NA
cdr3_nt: TGTGCCAGCAGCTTGCGCCGGACTTCCGGTTCACCCCTCCACTTT
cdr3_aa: CASSLRRTSGSPLHF

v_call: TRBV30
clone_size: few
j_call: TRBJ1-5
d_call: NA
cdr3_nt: TGTGCCTGGAGTGTAGGACTCAATAGCAATCAGCCCCAGCATTTT
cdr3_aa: CAWSVGLNSNQPQHF

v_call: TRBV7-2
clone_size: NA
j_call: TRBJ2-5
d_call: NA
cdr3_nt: TGTGCCAGCATGATGGGCATTTTTCAAGAGACCCAGTACTTC
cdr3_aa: CASMMGIFQETQYF

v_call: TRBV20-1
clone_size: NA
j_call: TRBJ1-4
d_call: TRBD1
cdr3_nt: TGCAGTGCTAGTGACAGGGGGCGAGGGTCTGAAAAACTGTTTTTT
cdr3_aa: CSASDRGRGSEKLFF

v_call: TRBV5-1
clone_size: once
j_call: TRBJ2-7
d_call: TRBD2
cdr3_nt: TGCGCCAGCAAGGACGTAGCGGGAGGAGAGGGCGAGCAGTACTTC
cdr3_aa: CASKDVAGGEGEQYF

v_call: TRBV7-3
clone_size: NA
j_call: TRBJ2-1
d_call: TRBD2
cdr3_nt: TGTGCCAGCAGCTTGGGACTAGCGGGATACAATGAGCAGTTCTTC
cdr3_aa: CASSLGLAGYNEQFF

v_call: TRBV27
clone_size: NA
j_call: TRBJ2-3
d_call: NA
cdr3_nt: TGTGCCACCCAGTTAGGCGTGGCGGGCACAGATACGCAGTATTTT
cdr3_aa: CATQLGVAGTDTQYF

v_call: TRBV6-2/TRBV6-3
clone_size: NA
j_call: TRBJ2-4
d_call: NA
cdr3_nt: TGTGCCAGCAGTGGAACTAGCAAAAACATTCAGTACTTC
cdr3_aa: CASSGTSKNIQYF

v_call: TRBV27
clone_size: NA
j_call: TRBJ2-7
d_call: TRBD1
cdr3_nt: TGTGCCAGCAGCGGGACAGGACTGACCTACGAGCAGTACTTC
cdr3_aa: CASSGTGLTYEQYF

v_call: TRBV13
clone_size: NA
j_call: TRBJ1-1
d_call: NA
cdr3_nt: TGTGCCAGCAGCTCTCCACAGGGAAACACTGAAGCTTTCTTT
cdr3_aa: CASSSPQGNTEAFF

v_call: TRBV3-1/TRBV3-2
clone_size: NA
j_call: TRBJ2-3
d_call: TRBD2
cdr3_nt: TGTGCCAGCAGCCAAGACACTAGCGGGAGTGATACGCAGTATTTT
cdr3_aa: CASSQDTSGSDTQYF

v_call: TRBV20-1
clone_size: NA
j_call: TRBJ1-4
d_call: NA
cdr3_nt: TGCAGTGCTAGTCCCTTTGGAGGCCCAATGACCGAAAAACTGTTTTTT
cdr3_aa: CSASPFGGPMTEKLFF

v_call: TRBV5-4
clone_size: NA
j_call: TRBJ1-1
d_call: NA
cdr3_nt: TGTGCCAGCAAAGAAGCTGGGGCGGGGAGCACTGAAGCTTTCTTT
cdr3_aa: CASKEAGAGSTEAFF

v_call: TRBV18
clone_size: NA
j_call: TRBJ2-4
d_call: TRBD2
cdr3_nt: TGTGCCAGCTCACCGCCGACTAGCGGAATCCCTGGGGCCAAAAACATTCAGTACTTC
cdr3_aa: CASSPPTSGIPGAKNIQYF

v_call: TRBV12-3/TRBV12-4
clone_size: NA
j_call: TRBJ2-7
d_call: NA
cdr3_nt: TGTGCCAGCAGTTGGGGGGACCAATACGAGCAGTACTTC
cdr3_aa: CASSWGDQYEQYF

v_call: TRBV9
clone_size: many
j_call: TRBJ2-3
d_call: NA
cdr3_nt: TGTGCCAGCAGCGTAGATCAGGTTCGCACAGATACGCAGTATTTT
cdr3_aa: CASSVDQVRTDTQYF

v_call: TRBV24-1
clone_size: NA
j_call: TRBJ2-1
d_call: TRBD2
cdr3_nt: TGTGCCACCAGTGATTTTTCGGGACTAGCGGGAGTGGGTAACTACAATGAGCAGTTCTTC
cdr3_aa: CATSDFSGLAGVGNYNEQFF

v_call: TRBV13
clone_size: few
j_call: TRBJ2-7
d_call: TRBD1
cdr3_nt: TGTGCCAGCAGCCTAACAGGGGTTGGGGGCTCCTACGAGCAGTACTTC
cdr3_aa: CASSLTGVGGSYEQYF

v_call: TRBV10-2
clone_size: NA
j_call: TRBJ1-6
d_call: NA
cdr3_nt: TGCGCCAGCAGTGGACAGGAGAGAACACCCCTCCACTTT
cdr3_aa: CASSGQERTPLHF

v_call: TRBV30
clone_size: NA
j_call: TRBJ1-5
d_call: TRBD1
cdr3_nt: TGTGCCTGGGGGGACAGGGGCAATCAGCCCCAGCATTTT
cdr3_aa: CAWGDRGNQPQHF

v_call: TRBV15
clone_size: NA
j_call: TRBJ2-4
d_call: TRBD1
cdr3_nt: TGTGCCACCAGCACTGCGGGGACAGGGACCAACATTCAGTACTTC
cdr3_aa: CATSTAGTGTNIQYF

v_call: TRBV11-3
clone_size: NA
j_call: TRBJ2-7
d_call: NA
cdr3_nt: TGTGCCAGCAGCTTGAACCCACGGGGGTACGAGCAGTACTTC
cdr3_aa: CASSLNPRGYEQYF

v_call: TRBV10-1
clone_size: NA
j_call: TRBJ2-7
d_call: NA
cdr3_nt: TGCGCCAGCAGTTTAGACGGGACCTACGAGCAGTACTTC
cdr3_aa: CASSLDGTYEQYF

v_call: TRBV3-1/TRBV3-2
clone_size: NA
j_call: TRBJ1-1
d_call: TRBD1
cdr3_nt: TGTGCCAGCAGCCTCGAAACAGGGGGCACTGAAGCTTTCTTT
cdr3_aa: CASSLETGGTEAFF

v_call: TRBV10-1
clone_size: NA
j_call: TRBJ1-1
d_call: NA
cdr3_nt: TGCGCCAGCAGTGAGATACAGGGTGAAGCTTTCTTT
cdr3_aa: CASSEIQGEAFF

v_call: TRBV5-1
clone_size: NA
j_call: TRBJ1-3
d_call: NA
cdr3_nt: TGCGCCAGCAGCACAGCAAGTAGCTCTGGAAACACCATATATTTT
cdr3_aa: CASSTASSSGNTIYF

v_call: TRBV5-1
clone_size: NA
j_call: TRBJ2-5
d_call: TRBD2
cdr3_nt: TGCGCCAGCAGCCCGGGGACTAGCGGGAAACTCCAAGAGACCCAGTACTTC
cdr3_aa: CASSPGTSGKLQETQYF

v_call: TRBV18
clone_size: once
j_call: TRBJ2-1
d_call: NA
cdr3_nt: TGTGCCAGCTCACCGGTCAGGGACAATGAGCAGTTCTTC
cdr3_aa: CASSPVRDNEQFF

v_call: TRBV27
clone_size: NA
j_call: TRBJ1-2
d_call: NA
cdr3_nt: TGTGCCAGCTGGCCGGGAGCCTCTAACTATGGCTACACCTTC
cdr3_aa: CASWPGASNYGYTF

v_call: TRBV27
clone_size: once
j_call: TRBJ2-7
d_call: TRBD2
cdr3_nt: TGTGCCAGCAGTTTAGCGGGAGGCCCTCTTGTCTTC
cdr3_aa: CASSLAGGPLVF

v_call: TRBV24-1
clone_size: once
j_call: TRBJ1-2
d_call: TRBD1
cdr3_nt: TGTGCCACCAGAGGGACAGGGGTTGACTATGGCTACACCTTC
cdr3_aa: CATRGTGVDYGYTF

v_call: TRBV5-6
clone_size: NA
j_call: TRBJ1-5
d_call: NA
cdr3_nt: TGTGCCAGCAGCTTAACAGATCAGCCCCAGCATTTT
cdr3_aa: CASSLTDQPQHF

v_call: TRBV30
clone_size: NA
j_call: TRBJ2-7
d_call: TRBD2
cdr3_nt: TGTGCCTGGACCACTAGCGGGAGTTACGAGCAGTACTTC
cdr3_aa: CAWTTSGSYEQYF

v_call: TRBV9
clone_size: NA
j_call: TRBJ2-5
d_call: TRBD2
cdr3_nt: TGTGCCAGCAGCGTAGGGGGAGGGGAAGAGACCCAGTACTTC
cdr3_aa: CASSVGGGEETQYF

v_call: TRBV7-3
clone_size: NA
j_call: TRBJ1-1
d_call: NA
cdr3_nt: TGTGCCAGCAGCTTTACGACAGGCACTGAAGCTTTCTTT
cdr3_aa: CASSFTTGTEAFF

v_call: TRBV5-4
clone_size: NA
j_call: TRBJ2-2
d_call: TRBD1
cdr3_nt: TGTGCCAGCAGCCTGGACAGGGGAATCGGGGAGCTGTTTTTT
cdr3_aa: CASSLDRGIGELFF

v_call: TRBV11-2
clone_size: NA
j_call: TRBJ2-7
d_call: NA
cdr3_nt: TGTGCCAGCAGCTTCGTGGGGCATCCCTACGAGCAGTACTTC
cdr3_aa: CASSFVGHPYEQYF

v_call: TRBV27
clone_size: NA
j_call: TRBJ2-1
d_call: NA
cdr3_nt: TGTGCCAGCAGTCTACTAGCTGCAGTACAGGATGAGCAGTTCTTC
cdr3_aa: CASSLLAAVQDEQFF

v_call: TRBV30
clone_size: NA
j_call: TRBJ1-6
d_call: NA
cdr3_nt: TGTGCCTGGAACATTCGGCAGGGGAATTCACCCCTCCACTTT
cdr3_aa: CAWNIRQGNSPLHF

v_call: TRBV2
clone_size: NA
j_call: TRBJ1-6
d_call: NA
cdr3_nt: TGTGCCAGCAGGCGGGACGGAGTTAATTCACCCCTCCACTTT
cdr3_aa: CASRRDGVNSPLHF

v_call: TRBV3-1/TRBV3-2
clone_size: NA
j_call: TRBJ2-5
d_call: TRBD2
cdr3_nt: TGTGCCAGCAATGGGGGGGGAGAGACCCAGTACTTC
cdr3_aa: CASNGGGETQYF

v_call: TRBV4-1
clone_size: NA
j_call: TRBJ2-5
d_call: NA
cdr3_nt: TGCGCCAGCAGCCAGGGAGAGAGAGAGACCCAGTACTTC
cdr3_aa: CASSQGERETQYF

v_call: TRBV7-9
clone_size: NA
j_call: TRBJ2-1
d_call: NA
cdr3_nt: TGTGCCAGCAGCCCTAGACAGTACAATGAGCAGTTCTTC
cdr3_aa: CASSPRQYNEQFF

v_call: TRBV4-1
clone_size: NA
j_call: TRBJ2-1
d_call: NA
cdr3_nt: TGCGCCAGCAGCCAAGATAGGGGCGGCGCGCAGTTCTTC
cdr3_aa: CASSQDRGGAQFF

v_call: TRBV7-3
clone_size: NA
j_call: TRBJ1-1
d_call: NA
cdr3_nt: TGTGCCAGCAGCCCCACCGGCCAGGGCGGGACGACTGAAGCTTTCTTT
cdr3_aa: CASSPTGQGGTTEAFF